Below, one T cell receptor (beta chain) is given with its context. What it binds is unknown. The data are from a study of a mutant IDH1 vaccine in newly diagnosed glioma. On the study more broadly: The earlier regimen, radiotherapy, temozolomide, or both, was most often both.

Findings and limits, study-wide: There seemed to be no relation between pseudoprogression and changes in top peripheral T cell clonotypes. Immune responses arising from the vaccine appeared in more than 90% of patients.

The time point denotes: week 47, end of study. The study gave 300 ug of mutant IDH1 20-mer peptide per vaccine dose, with topical imiquimod. Donors' newly diagnosed IDH1-mutant WHO grade 3 or 4 astrocytomas lacked nuclear ATRX. Generated by immunoSEQ multiplex PCR, the TCRdb table keeps only in-frame clones and is missing some. This table holds tens of thousands of clones, over 75% found once. Germline lookup yields CDR1 PRHDT and CDR2 FYEKMQ (reference sequence). V dropped 5 bases and J dropped 4; count of bases not matched to a gene: 9. The CDR3 extends over 17 amino acids. The chain employs TRBV13 and TRBJ2-1; 12 bases align to TRBD2. Specimen: PBMCs, collected from a glioma patient whose treatment included an IDH1 peptide vaccine. The sequence came from a man aged 40-49 years with glioma. The CDR3 loop reads CASSQGLAGTNYNEQFF. Written as DNA, the CDR3 is TGTGCCAGCAGCCAAGGACTAGCGGGGACCAATTACAATGAGCAGTTCTTC.